The entry below describes one T cell receptor (beta chain). The sample originates from a study of blood T cell repertoires in COVID-19. Study summary: Collection of acute and convalescent COVID-19 samples took place in the United States, Italy and Spain. PBMCs, B-cell-depleted T cells, or T cells were the source of the cDNA or gDNA that made up the material.

Seattle's enrolled individuals joined amid active infection and were then monitored longitudinally. Germline V gene sequence: CDR1 MDHEN, CDR2 SYDVKM. The CDR3 consists of 16 residues. J was trimmed by 5 bases and V by 4 bases; bases with no gene match: 8. In the study's own analysis: Estimation of nucleated cell counts relied on the amplification of reference gene primers. Sequencing was performed with immunoSEQ multiplex PCR; in TCRdb, only in-frame clones are kept and a portion is missing. V and J calls and clone size come straight from that table; D and trimming were deduced from the DNA. Among 200,000 to 300,000 clones listed, 75% to 95% were seen once.

The specimen was peripheral blood. The receptor comes from a person aged 18 to 35 with COVID-19, enrolled during active disease. The chain joins TRBV28 to TRBJ1-4; 9 bases line up with TRBD1. In nucleotides, the CDR3 is TGTGCCAGCAGTTACCCACAGGGGGCGCGAAATGAAAAACTGTTTTTT. This encodes CASSYPQGARNEKLFF.